This is a list of T cell receptor beta chains from one sample in a study of T cells in localized non-small cell lung cancer. Produced via immunoSEQ multiplex PCR; TCRdb's table is partial and in-frame only. The sample contains approximately 70,000 clones, around 85% of which appear only once. The sequencing here drew on peripheral blood, taken before any cancer treatment. The receptors were sampled from a male donor aged 60 or over with stage III squamous cell lung carcinoma. The CDR3 runs from the conserved cysteine through the conserved F or W. A D gene is named only where the DNA matches it firmly. Expanded clones get a size class; other rows say once, few or many, or leave the size out.

v_call: TRBV2; d_call: NA; clone_size: NA; j_call: TRBJ1-1; cdr3_aa: CASRRRQDMNTEAFF; cdr3_nt: TGTGCCAGCAGGAGGAGACAGGACATGAACACTGAAGCTTTCTTT
v_call: TRBV5-1; d_call: NA; clone_size: few; j_call: TRBJ1-3; cdr3_aa: CASSLDSGSGNTIYF; cdr3_nt: TGCGCCAGCAGCTTGGATTCAGGGAGTGGAAACACCATATATTTT
v_call: TRBV7-2; d_call: NA; clone_size: NA; j_call: TRBJ1-2; cdr3_aa: CASSAYREVGYTF; cdr3_nt: TGTGCCAGCAGCGCATACAGGGAGGTTGGCTACACCTTC
v_call: TRBV4-1; d_call: NA; clone_size: NA; j_call: TRBJ1-1; cdr3_aa: CASSHAGKGTEAFF; cdr3_nt: TGCGCCAGCAGCCATGCAGGGAAAGGGACTGAAGCTTTCTTT
v_call: TRBV2; d_call: TRBD1; clone_size: NA; j_call: TRBJ2-3; cdr3_aa: CASSEETGGIGDTQYF; cdr3_nt: TGTGCCAGCAGTGAAGAAACAGGGGGAATAGGGGATACGCAGTATTTT
v_call: TRBV18; d_call: NA; clone_size: NA; j_call: TRBJ1-5; cdr3_aa: CASSPLSQQMGSNQPQHF; cdr3_nt: TGTGCCAGCTCACCGCTTTCGCAGCAAATGGGTAGCAATCAGCCCCAGCATTTT
v_call: TRBV6-1; d_call: TRBD1; clone_size: NA; j_call: TRBJ2-7; cdr3_aa: CASSEDRGSYEQYF; cdr3_nt: TGTGCCAGCAGTGAAGACAGGGGCTCCTACGAGCAGTACTTC
v_call: TRBV19; d_call: TRBD1; clone_size: NA; j_call: TRBJ1-5; cdr3_aa: CASSTTGHQPQHF; cdr3_nt: TGTGCCAGTAGTACGACAGGGCATCAGCCCCAGCATTTT
v_call: TRBV21-1; d_call: NA; clone_size: NA; j_call: TRBJ1-3; cdr3_aa: CASSKKDRAISGNTIYF; cdr3_nt: TGTGCCAGCAGCAAAAAAGACAGGGCCATCTCTGGAAACACCATATATTTT
v_call: TRBV28; d_call: NA; clone_size: NA; j_call: TRBJ2-5; cdr3_aa: CASSKPGPGTQYF; cdr3_nt: TGTGCCAGCAGTAAGCCGGGCCCCGGGACCCAGTACTTC
v_call: TRBV28; d_call: NA; clone_size: NA; j_call: TRBJ2-2; cdr3_aa: CASSFLEGGYGGELFF; cdr3_nt: TGTGCCAGCAGTTTCCTGGAGGGGGGGTACGGCGGGGAGCTGTTTTTT
v_call: TRBV5-6; d_call: NA; clone_size: NA; j_call: TRBJ2-5; cdr3_aa: CASSQLGPTAASNF; cdr3_nt: TGTGCCAGCAGCCAATTGGGCCCCACAGCCGCTTCGAACTTC
v_call: TRBV29-1; d_call: TRBD2; clone_size: NA; j_call: TRBJ2-3; cdr3_aa: CSARPSGPTDTQYF; cdr3_nt: TGCAGCGCCCGCCCTAGCGGACCCACAGATACGCAGTATTTT
v_call: TRBV5-1; d_call: TRBD2; clone_size: NA; j_call: TRBJ2-5; cdr3_aa: CASSPGLPGETQYF; cdr3_nt: TGCGCCAGCAGCCCGGGACTACCCGGAGAGACCCAGTACTTC
v_call: TRBV5-1; d_call: NA; clone_size: NA; j_call: TRBJ1-1; cdr3_aa: CASRRDVTEAFF; cdr3_nt: TGCGCCAGCAGAAGGGATGTCACTGAAGCTTTCTTT
v_call: TRBV5-5; d_call: NA; clone_size: NA; j_call: TRBJ1-1; cdr3_aa: CASSFRGMNTEAFF; cdr3_nt: TGTGCCAGCAGCTTCCGGGGCATGAACACTGAAGCTTTCTTT
v_call: TRBV10-3; d_call: NA; clone_size: NA; j_call: TRBJ1-1; cdr3_aa: CAISEQGTAFF; cdr3_nt: TGTGCCATCAGTGAACAGGGTACCGCTTTCTTT
v_call: TRBV11-2; d_call: TRBD1; clone_size: NA; j_call: TRBJ2-3; cdr3_aa: CASSRDSGYADTQYF; cdr3_nt: TGTGCCAGCAGCCGGGACAGTGGATACGCAGATACGCAGTATTTT
v_call: TRBV15; d_call: NA; clone_size: NA; j_call: TRBJ1-1; cdr3_aa: CATSPKNTEAFF; cdr3_nt: TGTGCCACCAGCCCTAAGAACACTGAAGCTTTCTTT
v_call: TRBV30; d_call: NA; clone_size: NA; j_call: TRBJ2-1; cdr3_aa: CAWKEGMSYNEQFF; cdr3_nt: TGTGCCTGGAAGGAGGGGATGTCCTACAATGAGCAGTTCTTC
v_call: TRBV7-9; d_call: TRBD1; clone_size: NA; j_call: TRBJ1-1; cdr3_aa: CASRLGQGLSTEAFF; cdr3_nt: TGTGCCAGCAGACTCGGACAGGGACTGAGCACTGAAGCTTTCTTT
v_call: TRBV28; d_call: TRBD2; clone_size: NA; j_call: TRBJ2-7; cdr3_aa: CASDGGAGVYEQYF; cdr3_nt: TGTGCCAGCGACGGGGGTGCGGGGGTCTACGAGCAGTACTTC
v_call: TRBV4-3; d_call: NA; clone_size: NA; j_call: TRBJ1-5; cdr3_aa: CASSQDLTGHSNQPQHF; cdr3_nt: TGCGCCAGCAGCCAAGATTTAACGGGGCACAGCAATCAGCCCCAGCATTTT
v_call: TRBV9; d_call: TRBD1; clone_size: NA; j_call: TRBJ1-6; cdr3_aa: CASSFGTAFNSPLHF; cdr3_nt: TGTGCCAGCAGCTTCGGGACAGCATTCAATTCACCCCTCCACTTT
v_call: TRBV29-1; d_call: NA; clone_size: once; j_call: TRBJ1-5; cdr3_aa: CSVEGGSNQPQHF; cdr3_nt: TGCAGCGTAGAAGGTGGTAGCAATCAGCCCCAGCATTTT
v_call: TRBV9; d_call: TRBD1; clone_size: NA; j_call: TRBJ1-2; cdr3_aa: CASGGEGADYGYTF; cdr3_nt: TGTGCCAGCGGAGGGGAGGGGGCGGACTATGGCTACACCTTC
v_call: TRBV29-1; d_call: TRBD1; clone_size: NA; j_call: TRBJ1-1; cdr3_aa: CSTWTGGASEAFF; cdr3_nt: TGCAGCACGTGGACAGGGGGCGCATCCGAAGCTTTCTTT
v_call: TRBV18; d_call: NA; clone_size: NA; j_call: TRBJ2-3; cdr3_aa: CASSPRQTSTDTQYF; cdr3_nt: TGTGCCAGCTCACCAAGGCAGACTAGCACAGATACGCAGTATTTT
v_call: TRBV19; d_call: TRBD1; clone_size: NA; j_call: TRBJ1-2; cdr3_aa: CASSPSLGGTDNYGYTF; cdr3_nt: TGTGCCAGTAGCCCCTCTCTCGGGGGGACAGATAACTATGGCTACACCTTC
v_call: TRBV25-1; d_call: TRBD2; clone_size: NA; j_call: TRBJ2-1; cdr3_aa: CASSIPGGGPGSEQFF; cdr3_nt: TGTGCCAGCAGTATCCCCGGGGGGGGGCCAGGGAGTGAGCAGTTCTTC
v_call: TRBV5-6; d_call: TRBD1; clone_size: NA; j_call: TRBJ2-1; cdr3_aa: CASSAGTGGFYEQFF; cdr3_nt: TGTGCCAGCAGCGCCGGGACAGGGGGCTTCTATGAGCAGTTCTTC
v_call: TRBV5-6; d_call: NA; clone_size: NA; j_call: TRBJ2-3; cdr3_aa: CASSLSRGTPQYF; cdr3_nt: TGTGCCAGCAGCTTGTCGCGGGGTACGCCGCAGTATTTT
v_call: TRBV10-2; d_call: NA; clone_size: NA; j_call: TRBJ1-3; cdr3_aa: CASLRAGSGNTIYF; cdr3_nt: TGCGCCAGCCTGAGGGCGGGATCTGGAAACACCATATATTTT
v_call: TRBV29-1; d_call: TRBD2; clone_size: NA; j_call: TRBJ2-3; cdr3_aa: CSVSLAGGSDTQYF; cdr3_nt: TGCAGCGTCTCACTAGCGGGGGGCTCAGATACGCAGTATTTT
v_call: TRBV7-2; d_call: NA; clone_size: NA; j_call: TRBJ1-1; cdr3_aa: CASSLRGSNTEAFF; cdr3_nt: TGTGCCAGCAGCTTAAGGGGGTCGAACACTGAAGCTTTCTTT
v_call: TRBV29-1; d_call: NA; clone_size: NA; j_call: TRBJ1-2; cdr3_aa: CSVEFGDGYGYTF; cdr3_nt: TGCAGCGTTGAATTTGGGGACGGCTATGGCTACACCTTC
v_call: TRBV2; d_call: NA; clone_size: once; j_call: TRBJ2-2; cdr3_aa: CASSRQTGELFF; cdr3_nt: TGTGCCAGCAGCCGACAAACCGGGGAGCTGTTTTTT
v_call: TRBV21-1; d_call: NA; clone_size: NA; j_call: TRBJ2-2; cdr3_aa: CASGTSNTGELFF; cdr3_nt: TGTGCCAGCGGCACCTCGAACACCGGGGAGCTGTTTTTT
v_call: TRBV19; d_call: NA; clone_size: once; j_call: TRBJ1-2; cdr3_aa: CASSIDLPRDGHYGYTF; cdr3_nt: TGTGCCAGTAGTATAGACCTCCCCCGGGACGGACACTATGGCTACACCTTC
v_call: TRBV10-3; d_call: NA; clone_size: NA; j_call: TRBJ1-1; cdr3_aa: CAIREMNTEAFF; cdr3_nt: TGTGCCATCAGGGAGATGAACACTGAAGCTTTCTTT
v_call: TRBV5-6; d_call: NA; clone_size: NA; j_call: TRBJ2-5; cdr3_aa: CASTGFRQETQYF; cdr3_nt: TGTGCCAGCACCGGATTCCGCCAAGAGACCCAGTACTTC
v_call: TRBV11-2; d_call: NA; clone_size: NA; j_call: TRBJ1-6; cdr3_aa: CASSLDRADSSPLHF; cdr3_nt: TGTGCCAGCAGCTTAGACAGGGCTGACAGTTCACCCCTCCACTTT
v_call: TRBV11-2; d_call: TRBD2; clone_size: NA; j_call: TRBJ2-5; cdr3_aa: CASSLDLAGGSGETQYF; cdr3_nt: TGTGCCAGCAGCTTAGATCTTGCGGGGGGTAGTGGAGAGACCCAGTACTTC
v_call: TRBV6-6; d_call: NA; clone_size: NA; j_call: TRBJ1-2; cdr3_aa: CASSYEGNYGYTF; cdr3_nt: TGTGCCAGCAGTTACGAGGGGAACTATGGCTACACCTTC
v_call: TRBV7-2; d_call: NA; clone_size: once; j_call: TRBJ1-1; cdr3_aa: CASSLVRPPGEAFF; cdr3_nt: TGTGCCAGCAGCTTAGTCAGACCCCCAGGTGAAGCTTTCTTT
v_call: TRBV29-1; d_call: NA; clone_size: many; j_call: TRBJ2-1; cdr3_aa: CAESTGGYNEQFF; cdr3_nt: TGCGCCGAATCGACGGGTGGTTACAATGAGCAGTTCTTC
v_call: TRBV14; d_call: NA; clone_size: NA; j_call: TRBJ2-3; cdr3_aa: CASSQVVGAEGTDTQYF; cdr3_nt: TGTGCCAGCAGCCAAGTAGTGGGAGCCGAGGGCACAGATACGCAGTATTTT
v_call: TRBV21-1; d_call: NA; clone_size: NA; j_call: TRBJ1-1; cdr3_aa: CASSYTRQRPKYLNTEAFF; cdr3_nt: TGTGCCAGCAGCTACACGAGACAGAGACCGAAATATCTGAACACTGAAGCTTTCTTT
v_call: TRBV4-1; d_call: NA; clone_size: NA; j_call: TRBJ2-1; cdr3_aa: CASSQDANYNEQFF; cdr3_nt: TGCGCCAGCAGCCAAGATGCAAACTACAATGAGCAGTTCTTC